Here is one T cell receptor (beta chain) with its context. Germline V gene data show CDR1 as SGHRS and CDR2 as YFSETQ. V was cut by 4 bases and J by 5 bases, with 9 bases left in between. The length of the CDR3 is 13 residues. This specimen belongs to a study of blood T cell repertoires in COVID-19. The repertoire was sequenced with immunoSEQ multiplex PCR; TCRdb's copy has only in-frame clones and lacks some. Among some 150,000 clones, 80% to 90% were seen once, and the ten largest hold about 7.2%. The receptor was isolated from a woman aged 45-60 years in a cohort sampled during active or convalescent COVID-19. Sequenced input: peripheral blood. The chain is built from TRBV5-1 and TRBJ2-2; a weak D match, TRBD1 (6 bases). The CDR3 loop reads CASSADRTGELFF. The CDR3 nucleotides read TGCGCCAGCAGCGCCGACAGGACCGGGGAGCTGTTTTTT. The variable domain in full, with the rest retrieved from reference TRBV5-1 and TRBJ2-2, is KAGVTQTPRYLIKTRGQQVTLSCSPISGHRSVSWYQQTPGQGLQFLFEYFSETQRNKGNFPGRFSGRQFSNSRSEMNVSTLELGDSALYLCASSADRTGELFFGEGSRLTVL.